The rows below give T cell receptor beta chains drawn from one sample of a study of HIV-infected patients and healthy controls. In TCRdb, the 5' RACE reads were re-called with MiXCR into one record per CDR3 protein. The sample lists about 9,700 distinct CDR3 sequences; less than 10% were seen once. The sequencing input was blood. The receptor source for this set is an adult in good health. CDR3s include the opening cysteine and the closing phenylalanine or tryptophan. Where a row states a size, it is once, few, many or the class of an expanded clone; other rows omit it.

many,TRBV14,TRBJ2-7,CASSQGGTRYEQYF
medium-sized,TRBV3-1,TRBJ1-5,CASSQRGAQPQHF
medium-sized,TRBV12-3/TRBV12-4,TRBJ1-2,CASSRRDPDLTF
medium-sized,TRBV18,TRBJ1-1,CASSLQDREAFF
many,TRBV24-1,TRBJ2-3,CATSKASGTGEGTDTQYF
many,TRBV2,TRBJ2-1,CASSEYGSYNEQFF
many,TRBV5-4,TRBJ2-3,CASSLGGGGSDTQYF
many,TRBV5-1,TRBJ2-7,CASSLAGGDYEQYF
-,TRBV6-5,TRBJ2-7,CASRRAGVYEQYF
few,TRBV12-3/TRBV12-4,TRBJ2-1,CASSLDRGNYNEQFF
many,TRBV12-3/TRBV12-4,TRBJ1-6,CASSLAGVDSPLHF
few,TRBV9,TRBJ2-2,CASSPTTNTGELFF
many,TRBV7-6,TRBJ1-1,CASSPRRMSTSMNTEAFF
-,TRBV5-1,TRBJ2-1,CASSLGGTGKYNEQFF
medium-sized,TRBV29-1,TRBJ1-1,CSVGGRSNTEAFF
medium-sized,TRBV3-1,TRBJ1-1,CASSQGPDQNTEAFF
medium-sized,TRBV6-5,TRBJ1-6,CASRPMFDGAGNSPLHF
few,TRBV29-1,TRBJ1-4,CSVRHINNEKLFF
few,TRBV18,TRBJ1-5,CASSLTGTGNSNQPQHF
medium-sized,TRBV6-5,TRBJ1-2,CASSLTGAVGYTF
-,TRBV19,TRBJ1-5,CASYGTGEYQPQHF
many,TRBV3-1,TRBJ2-4,CASSQDRDREGDIQYF
medium-sized,TRBV25-1,TRBJ1-4,CASSEPLGDGEKLFF
many,TRBV6-1,TRBJ2-2,CASSEGRLTGELFF
medium-sized,TRBV7-9,TRBJ1-6,CASSGVLENSPLHF
-,TRBV12-3/TRBV12-4,TRBJ1-4,CASSFSTLNEKLFF
medium-sized,TRBV19,TRBJ2-1,CASSPGVAAYNEQFF
medium-sized,TRBV12-5,TRBJ2-3,CASGLPSTDTQYF
medium-sized,TRBV11-2,TRBJ2-1,CASSSGTSGFNEQFF
medium-sized,TRBV19,TRBJ1-5,CAGRVAGWGQPQHF
-,TRBV9,TRBJ2-1,CASPGGGRNNEQFF
medium-sized,TRBV7-8,TRBJ1-1,CASSLGLINTEAFF
medium-sized,TRBV29-1,TRBJ2-7,CSVAGPKREEQYF
many,TRBV19,TRBJ1-2,CASSMGGTGNIYGYTF
-,TRBV6-1,TRBJ1-2,CASGGENYGYTF
medium-sized,TRBV4-1,TRBJ1-1,CASSQDAGLRTEAFF
medium-sized,TRBV6-1,TRBJ1-5,CASSENSGSEWHF
many,TRBV28,TRBJ1-5,CASSPSRGGQPQHF
medium-sized,TRBV3-1,TRBJ2-3,CASSLLTSTDTQYF
many,TRBV14,TRBJ1-6,CASSLNVYNSPLHF
many,TRBV20-1,TRBJ2-3,CSVETDSDTQYF
medium-sized,TRBV15,TRBJ1-1,CATSRERTGNTEAFF
many,TRBV29-1,TRBJ1-1,CSVEVGVGATEAFF
medium-sized,TRBV6-4,TRBJ1-1,CASSPEGGMNTEAFF
-,TRBV29-1,TRBJ2-3,CSVEDPVGNTDTQYF
medium-sized,TRBV20-1,TRBJ2-1,CSASKDSLYNEQFF
medium-sized,TRBV5-1,TRBJ1-1,CASRVEGRRTEAFF
-,TRBV14,TRBJ1-1,CASSLQGVPEAFF
many,TRBV29-1,TRBJ1-1,CSVGSRRLNTEAFF
medium-sized,TRBV5-4,TRBJ2-5,CASSLGSQETQYF
many,TRBV7-9,TRBJ2-1,CASSGRTSGVLYNEQFF
few,TRBV7-9,TRBJ1-5,CASSPGSNQPQHF
medium-sized,TRBV6-5,TRBJ1-6,CASSRSYGNSPLHF
medium-sized,TRBV6-2/TRBV6-3,TRBJ1-1,CASSLATGLNTEAFF
many,TRBV20-1,TRBJ2-2,CSARDGSGENTGELFF
medium-sized,TRBV7-6,TRBJ2-7,CASSSNTGSYEQYF
-,TRBV7-2,TRBJ1-4,CASSADAGAGNEKLFF
-,TRBV7-2,TRBJ2-3,CASSFYGGTYTDTQYF
medium-sized,TRBV29-1,TRBJ2-3,CSVDFGGAADTQYF
medium-sized,TRBV2,TRBJ2-5,CASTPSSETQYF